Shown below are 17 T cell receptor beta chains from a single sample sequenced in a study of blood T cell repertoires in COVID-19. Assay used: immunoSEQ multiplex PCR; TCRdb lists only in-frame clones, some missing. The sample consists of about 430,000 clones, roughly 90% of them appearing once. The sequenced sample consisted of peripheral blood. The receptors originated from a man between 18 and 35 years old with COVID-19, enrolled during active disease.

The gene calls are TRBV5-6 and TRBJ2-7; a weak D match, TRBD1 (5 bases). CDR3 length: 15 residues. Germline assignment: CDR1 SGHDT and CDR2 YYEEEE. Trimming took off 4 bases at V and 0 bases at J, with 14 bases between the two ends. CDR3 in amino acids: CASSLQGWSSYEQYF. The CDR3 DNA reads TGTGCCAGCAGCCTGCAGGGATGGAGCTCCTACGAGCAGTACTTC.

CDR3 nucleotides: TGTGCCAGCTCACCTCCCGGGACAGGGCCTGGAAACACCATATATTTT. It encodes CASSPPGTGPGNTIYF. The rearrangement joins TRBV18 to TRBJ1-3; the match to TRBD1 covers 9 bases. Germline V gives CDR1 KGHSH, CDR2 LQKENI. V shed 3 bases, J shed 2 bases, and the junction held 5 bases outside the gene matches. This CDR3 spans 16 amino acids.

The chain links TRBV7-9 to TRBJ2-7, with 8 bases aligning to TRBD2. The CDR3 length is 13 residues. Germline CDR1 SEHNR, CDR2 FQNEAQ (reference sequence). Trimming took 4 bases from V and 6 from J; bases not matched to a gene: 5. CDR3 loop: CASSSGLAGEQYF. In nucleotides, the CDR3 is TGTGCCAGCAGCTCTGGACTAGCAGGCGAGCAGTACTTC.

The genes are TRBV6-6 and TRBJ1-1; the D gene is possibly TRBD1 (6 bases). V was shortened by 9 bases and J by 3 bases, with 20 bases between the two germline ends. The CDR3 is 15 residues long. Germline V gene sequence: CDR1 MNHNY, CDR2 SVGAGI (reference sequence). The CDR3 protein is CASKPNRAVDTEAFF. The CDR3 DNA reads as TGTGCCAGTAAACCGAACAGGGCAGTCGACACTGAAGCTTTCTTT.

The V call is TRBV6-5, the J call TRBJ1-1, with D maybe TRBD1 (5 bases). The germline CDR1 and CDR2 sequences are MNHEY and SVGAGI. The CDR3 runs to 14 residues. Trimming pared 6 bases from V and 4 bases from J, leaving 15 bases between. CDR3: CASSRDSVVTEAFF. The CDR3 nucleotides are TGTGCCAGCAGCCGGGACTCCGTGGTCACTGAAGCTTTCTTT.

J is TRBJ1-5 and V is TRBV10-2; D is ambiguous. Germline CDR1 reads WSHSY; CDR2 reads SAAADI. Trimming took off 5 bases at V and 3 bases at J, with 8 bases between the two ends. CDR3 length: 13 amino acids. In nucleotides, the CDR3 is TGCGCCAGCAGTTCCCGGGACAATCAGCCCCAGCATTTT. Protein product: CASSSRDNQPQHF.

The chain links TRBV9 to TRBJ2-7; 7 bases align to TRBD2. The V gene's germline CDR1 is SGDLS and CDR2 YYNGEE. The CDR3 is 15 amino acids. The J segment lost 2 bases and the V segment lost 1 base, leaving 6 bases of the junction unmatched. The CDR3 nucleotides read TGTGCCAGCAGCGTAACGGCTAGCGGAACCTACGAGCAGTACTTC. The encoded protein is CASSVTASGTYEQYF.

The CDR3 nucleotides read TGTGCCATCAGTGAGACAGGGGAGCGCGGGGAGCTGTTTTTT. It is translated as CAISETGERGELFF. V gene TRBV10-3 combines with J gene TRBJ2-2; TRBD1 matches at 7 bases. This CDR3 has 14 amino acids. Trimming removed 2 bases from V and 7 bases from J; junction bases left unmatched: 4. Germline V lookup: CDR1 ENHRY, CDR2 SYGVKD.

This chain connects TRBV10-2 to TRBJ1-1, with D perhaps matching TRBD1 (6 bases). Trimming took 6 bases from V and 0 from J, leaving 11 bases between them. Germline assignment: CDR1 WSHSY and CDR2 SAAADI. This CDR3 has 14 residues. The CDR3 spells CASRGAPMNTEAFF. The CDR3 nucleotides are TGCGCCAGCAGGGGGGCCCCCATGAACACTGAAGCTTTCTTT.

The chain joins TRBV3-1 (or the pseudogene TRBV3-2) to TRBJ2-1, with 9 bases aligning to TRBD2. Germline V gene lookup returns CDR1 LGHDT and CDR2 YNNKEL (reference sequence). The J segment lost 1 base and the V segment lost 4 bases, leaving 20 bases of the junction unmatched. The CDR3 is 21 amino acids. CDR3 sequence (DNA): TGTGCCAGCAGCCGGGTCATTTATCCAGCGGGGGGCCTACTTTCCTACAATGAGCAGTTCTTC. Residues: CASSRVIYPAGGLLSYNEQFF.

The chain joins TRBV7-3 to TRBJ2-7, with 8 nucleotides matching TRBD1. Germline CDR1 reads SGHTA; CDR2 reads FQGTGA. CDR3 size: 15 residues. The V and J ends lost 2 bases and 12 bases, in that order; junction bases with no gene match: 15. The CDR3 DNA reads TGTGCCAGCAGCTTAGACGCAGGGGGCCGAAGTTCCAGGTACTTC. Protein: CASSLDAGGRSSRYF.

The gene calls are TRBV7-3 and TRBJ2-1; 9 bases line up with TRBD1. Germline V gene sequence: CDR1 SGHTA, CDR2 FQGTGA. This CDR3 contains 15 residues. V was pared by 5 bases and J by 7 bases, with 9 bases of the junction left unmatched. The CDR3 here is CASSQTGGPSNEQFF. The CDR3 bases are TGTGCCAGCAGCCAGACAGGGGGGCCTTCTAATGAGCAGTTCTTC.

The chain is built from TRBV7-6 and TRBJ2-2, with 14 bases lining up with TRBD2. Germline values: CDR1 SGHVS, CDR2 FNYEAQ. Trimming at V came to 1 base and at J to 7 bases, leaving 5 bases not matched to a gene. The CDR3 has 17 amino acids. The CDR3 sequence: CASSLGLAGGPIGELFF. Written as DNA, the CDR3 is TGTGCCAGCAGCTTAGGACTAGCGGGAGGGCCGATCGGGGAGCTGTTTTTT.

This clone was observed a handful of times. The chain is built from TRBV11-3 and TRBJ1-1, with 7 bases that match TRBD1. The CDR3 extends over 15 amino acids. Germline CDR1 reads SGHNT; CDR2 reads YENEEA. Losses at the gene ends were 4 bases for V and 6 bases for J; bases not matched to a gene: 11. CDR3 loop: CASSSPGGGLPEAFF. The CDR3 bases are TGTGCCAGCAGCTCCCCAGGGGGTGGGCTCCCTGAAGCTTTCTTT.

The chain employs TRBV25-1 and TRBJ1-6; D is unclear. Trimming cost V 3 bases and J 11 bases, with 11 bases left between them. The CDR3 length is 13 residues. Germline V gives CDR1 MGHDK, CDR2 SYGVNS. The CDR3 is CASSDPGDPPLHF. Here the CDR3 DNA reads TGTGCCAGCAGTGATCCCGGAGACCCACCCCTCCACTTT.

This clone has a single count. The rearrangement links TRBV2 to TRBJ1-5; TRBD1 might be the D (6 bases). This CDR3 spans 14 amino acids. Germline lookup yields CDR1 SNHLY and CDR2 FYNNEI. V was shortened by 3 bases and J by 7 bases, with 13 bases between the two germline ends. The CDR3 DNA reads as TGTGCCAGCAGTGAGGGGGCCTCGAACCAGCCCCAGCATTTT. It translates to CASSEGASNQPQHF. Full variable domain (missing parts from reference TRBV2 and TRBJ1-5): EPEVTQTPSHQVTQMGQEVILRCVPISNHLYFYWYRQILGQKVEFLVSFYNNEISEKSEIFDDQFSVERPDGSNFTLKIRSTKLEDSAMYFCASSEGASNQPQHFGDGTRLSIL.

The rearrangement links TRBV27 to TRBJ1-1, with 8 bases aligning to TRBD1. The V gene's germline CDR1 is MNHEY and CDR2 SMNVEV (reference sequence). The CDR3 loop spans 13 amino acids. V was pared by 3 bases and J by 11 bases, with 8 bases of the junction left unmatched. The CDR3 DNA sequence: TGTGCCAGCAGTTTGCAACTGACAGGGGAGGCTTTCTTT. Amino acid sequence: CASSLQLTGEAFF.